The clone carrying this T cell receptor beta chain was seen at least ten times. Its antigen is as yet unknown. Germline values: CDR1 MGHRA, CDR2 YSYEKL. This CDR3 has 21 residues. With 0 bases clipped from V and 1 base from J, the junction kept 16 bases outside the gene matches. The sample comes from a study of identical twins. General observations from the study: The analysis was cross-sectional rather than longitudinal within donors.

Via MiXCR, TCRdb re-called the 5' RACE reads, giving one row per CDR3 protein. The sample holds 700,000 or so distinct CDR3 sequences, around 21% seen once. A further study also used this sample, focusing on T cells expressing NK-cell markers.

Material for sequencing was PBMCs. The chain combines TRBV4-1 with TRBJ2-2; TRBD1 matches 8 bases. The TCR comes from a young woman in good health. The CDR3 nucleotides read TGCGCCAGCAGCCAAGACGCTCCGTGGTCCGGTGGGACAGGGAACACCGGGGAGCTGTTTTTT. Its translation: CASSQDAPWSGGTGNTGELFF.